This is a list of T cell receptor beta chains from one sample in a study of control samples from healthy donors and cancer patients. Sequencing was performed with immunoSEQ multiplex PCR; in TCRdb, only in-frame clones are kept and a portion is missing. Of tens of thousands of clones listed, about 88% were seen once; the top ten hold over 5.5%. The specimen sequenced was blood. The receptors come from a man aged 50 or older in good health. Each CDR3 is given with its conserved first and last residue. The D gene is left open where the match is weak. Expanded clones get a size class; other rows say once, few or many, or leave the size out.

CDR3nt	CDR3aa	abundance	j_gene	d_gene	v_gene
TGTGCCAGCAGCCCCGGGGCAGGGGGCATGTACGAGCAGTACTTC	CASSPGAGGMYEQYF	-	TRBJ2-7	TRBD1	TRBV27
TGTGCCAGCAGCCCGAGCACAGATACGCAGTATTTT	CASSPSTDTQYF	-	TRBJ2-3	-	TRBV9
TGTGCCAGCAGCAGGGGAACTGGCTACACCTTC	CASSRGTGYTF	few	TRBJ1-2	-	TRBV12-3/TRBV12-4
TGTGCCAGCTCACCGGGGAACACTGAAGCTTTCTTT	CASSPGNTEAFF	-	TRBJ1-1	-	TRBV18
TGTGCCAGCAGAAGACTAGCGGGGGGGCAAGAGACCCAGTACTTC	CASRRLAGGQETQYF	-	TRBJ2-5	TRBD2	TRBV27
TGTGCCAGCAGGGACAGGGTCGGTAGCGAAAAACTGTTTTTT	CASRDRVGSEKLFF	many	TRBJ1-4	TRBD1	TRBV2
TGTGCCAGCAGCCAACTCGCGGGAGGGTCCTACAATGAGCAGTTCTTC	CASSQLAGGSYNEQFF	few	TRBJ2-1	TRBD2	TRBV14
TGTGCTAGTGGTTTGGTAGAGGTTAACCTCATTTTCCATCAGCCCCAGCATTTT	CASGLVEVNLIFHQPQHF	few	TRBJ1-5	-	TRBV12-5
TGTGCCTGGTCCTCGGAGAGGTATGGCTACACCTTC	CAWSSERYGYTF	-	TRBJ1-2	-	TRBV30
TGCGCCAGCAGCCAGGGGGGCTACGGTGAAAAACTGTTTTTT	CASSQGGYGEKLFF	-	TRBJ1-4	-	TRBV4-3
TGTGCCAGCTCACCGACGACGGTATATAGCAATCAGCCCCAGCATTTT	CASSPTTVYSNQPQHF	-	TRBJ1-5	-	TRBV18
TGTGCCAGCAGAAAATCTACACAGGGGGCGACTCTCGAGCAGTACTTC	CASRKSTQGATLEQYF	-	TRBJ2-7	TRBD1	TRBV7-8
TGTGCCAGCTCCCCGGGACAGGGGAGGGATGGCTACACCTTC	CASSPGQGRDGYTF	-	TRBJ1-2	TRBD1	TRBV18
TGTGCCAGCAGCCACTCAAGGGGGGAAGCTTTCTTT	CASSHSRGEAFF	few	TRBJ1-1	-	TRBV3-1/TRBV3-2
TGTGCCAGCAGCCCTGACGGGTCCTCCTACAATGAGCAGTTCTTC	CASSPDGSSYNEQFF	once	TRBJ2-1	-	TRBV3-1/TRBV3-2
TGCGCCAGCAGCCGCCAACTAGCGACAGATACGCAGTATTTT	CASSRQLATDTQYF	-	TRBJ2-3	TRBD2	TRBV5-1
TGTGCCAGCAGTGAGCGAGGGAGTGACGGCTACACCTTC	CASSERGSDGYTF	-	TRBJ1-2	-	TRBV2
TGTGCCAGCAGCTTAGTTCGGAACACCGGGGAGCTGTTTTTT	CASSLVRNTGELFF	-	TRBJ2-2	-	TRBV7-8
TGTGCCAGCACCCAATTGGACAGACCTGATGGCTACACCTTC	CASTQLDRPDGYTF	-	TRBJ1-2	-	TRBV6-6
TGTGCCAGCAGCCAAGCGCAGACCACAGATACGCAGTATTTT	CASSQAQTTDTQYF	-	TRBJ2-3	-	TRBV3-1/TRBV3-2
TGTGCCTGGAGTGATCAGACTCTGGAGCAGTACTTC	CAWSDQTLEQYF	-	TRBJ2-7	-	TRBV30
TGTGCCAGCGGAACAGGGGGCCTCCACGAGCAGTACTTC	CASGTGGLHEQYF	-	TRBJ2-7	TRBD1	TRBV27
TGTGCCAGCAGCAAAGCGAGATATAAATTAGTGTTTTTT	CASSKARYKLVFF	-	TRBJ1-4	-	TRBV21-1
TGTGCCAGCAGCTTAGACCCTACAGGGGGCGTCTATGGCTACACCTTC	CASSLDPTGGVYGYTF	-	TRBJ1-2	TRBD1	TRBV11-2
TGCGCCAGCAGCCCCGGGAACGGGGCAAGCCCCTACAATGAGCAGTTCTTC	CASSPGNGASPYNEQFF	-	TRBJ2-1	-	TRBV4-3
TGTGCCAGCAGCCCTCACAGGGGATTAGGGTACAATGAGCAGTTCTTC	CASSPHRGLGYNEQFF	-	TRBJ2-1	TRBD1	TRBV7-2
TGTGCCAGCAGCTTACATAGGTTAGCGTCAACAGATACGCAGTATTTT	CASSLHRLASTDTQYF	-	TRBJ2-3	-	TRBV7-2